A selection of T cell receptor beta chains follows, all from one sample in a study of OX40 agonist ivuxolimab in advanced cancers. TCRdb keeps only in-frame clones here, not all; method: immunoSEQ multiplex PCR. Altogether about 46,000 clones are present, 87% being singletons, with the ten largest covering 11% to 15%. This specimen was CD4+ or CD8+ T cells sorted from blood, taken in a trial of the OX40 agonist ivuxolimab. These receptors were taken from an adult with an advanced solid tumor such as melanoma, head and neck, liver or kidney cancer. The CDR3 runs from the conserved cysteine through the conserved F or W. A D gene is named only where the DNA matches it firmly. Expanded clones get a size class; other rows say once, few or many, or leave the size out.

V gene	D gene	J gene	clone size	CDR3 DNA	CDR3 protein
TRBV12-5	-	TRBJ2-1	-	TGTGCTAGTGTCCAAGGGGGGTTAGAATTGGATGAGCAGTTCTTC	CASVQGGLELDEQFF
TRBV11-2	TRBD2	TRBJ2-1	once	TGTGCCAGCAGCTGGAGCGGGAGTGGCGTTGGCAATGAGCAGTTCTTC	CASSWSGSGVGNEQFF
TRBV7-7	-	TRBJ2-1	-	TGTGCTAGCAGCTTAGGGCCTCGGGGAGGAAACAATGAGCAGTTCTTC	CASSLGPRGGNNEQFF
TRBV6-5	-	TRBJ1-1	once	TGTGCCAGCAGCAAAGACAGGACTGAAGCTTTCTTT	CASSKDRTEAFF
TRBV7-9	-	TRBJ1-1	once	TGTGCCAGCAGCTTAGGGACAGTCCTGGTGAACACTGAAGCTTTCTTT	CASSLGTVLVNTEAFF
TRBV15	TRBD2	TRBJ2-3	-	TGTGCCACCAGCAGACTAGCGGGAACGGTAGCAGATACGCAGTATTTT	CATSRLAGTVADTQYF
TRBV28	TRBD2	TRBJ2-7	-	TGTGCCAGCAGTTTGGGCCCGGGGGGGTCAACCTACGAGCAGTACTTC	CASSLGPGGSTYEQYF
TRBV28	-	TRBJ1-2	-	TGTGCCAGCAGTTCTCCACGCGGGGGGAGCTATGGCTACACCTTC	CASSSPRGGSYGYTF
TRBV28	TRBD2	TRBJ2-7	-	TGTGCCACGGGACTAGCGGGATACGAGCAGTACTTC	CATGLAGYEQYF
TRBV21-1	-	TRBJ2-7	-	TGTGCCAGCACGGTAAGCAAAGTTTGTCTACTAGTTCCTCGATCCTACGAGCAGTACTTC	CASTVSKVCLLVPRSYEQYF
TRBV6-1	-	TRBJ2-6	-	TGTGCCAGCACATACGTCTCTGGGGCCAACGTCCTGACTTTC	CASTYVSGANVLTF
TRBV11-3	TRBD1	TRBJ2-3	-	TGTGCCAGCAGCTCAGGGACAGAGAAGACAGATACGCAGTATTTT	CASSSGTEKTDTQYF
TRBV11-2	TRBD1	TRBJ2-4	-	TGTGCCAGCAGCTTACAGGGGGCCCAAAACATTCAGTACTTC	CASSLQGAQNIQYF
TRBV10-1	-	TRBJ2-7	-	TGCGCCAGCCAAAGAAGTGGGGGATTCGAGCAGTACTTC	CASQRSGGFEQYF
TRBV18	-	TRBJ2-7	-	TGTGCCAGCTCACCACCTCGCGCCGCTCGGGCCGAGCAGTACTTC	CASSPPRAARAEQYF
TRBV6-4	TRBD2	TRBJ2-6	-	TGTGCCAGCAGTGACTCGACTAGCGGCTCTGGGGCCAACGTCCTGACTTTC	CASSDSTSGSGANVLTF
TRBV7-9	-	TRBJ2-7	-	TGTGCCAGCAGCTCCCACACCTACGAGCAGTACTTC	CASSSHTYEQYF
TRBV6-6	-	TRBJ2-2	-	TGTGCCAGCAGTCGGACGGTGAACACCGGGGAGCTGTTTTTT	CASSRTVNTGELFF
TRBV25-1	-	TRBJ2-1	-	TGTGCCAGCAGTGACAGATATGTGGGCGAGCAGTTCTTC	CASSDRYVGEQFF
TRBV6-6	TRBD2	TRBJ2-1	-	TGTGCCAGTCAACTAGCGGCCTCCTACAATGAGCAGTTCTTC	CASQLAASYNEQFF
TRBV5-8	TRBD1	TRBJ1-2	-	TGTGCCAGCAGCTTGGGAGGGACAGGGTCCCATGGCTACACCTTC	CASSLGGTGSHGYTF
TRBV5-1	-	TRBJ1-2	-	TGCGCCAGCAGCTTGGGGGAGAACTATGGCTACACCTTC	CASSLGENYGYTF
TRBV11-2	TRBD1	TRBJ2-1	-	TGTGCCAGCAGCACCAGGACAGGGAACAATGAGCAGTTCTTC	CASSTRTGNNEQFF
TRBV7-2	-	TRBJ1-4	-	TGTGCCAGCAGCCCCAAGGGAATACGGAATGAAAAACTGTTTTTT	CASSPKGIRNEKLFF
TRBV11-3	TRBD2	TRBJ2-1	-	TGTGCCAGCAGCTTAGCCCCGGGACTAGCGTCCTACAATGAGCAGTTCTTC	CASSLAPGLASYNEQFF
TRBV9	-	TRBJ1-3	-	TGTGCCAGCACGCCCGGTGAATCTGGAAACACCATATATTTT	CASTPGESGNTIYF
TRBV7-7	-	TRBJ1-3	-	TGTGCTAGCACCATCCGGCCCCCGGGACTTTGGGGAAACACCATATATTTT	CASTIRPPGLWGNTIYF
TRBV5-1	-	TRBJ1-6	once	TGCGCCAGCAGCTTGGGACAGGAGCTCTATAATTCACCCCTCCACTTT	CASSLGQELYNSPLHF
TRBV6-1	TRBD1	TRBJ2-7	-	TGTGCCAGCAGTGAGACAGGGATGTCGTCGGGTGAGCAGTACTTC	CASSETGMSSGEQYF
TRBV10-1	-	TRBJ2-1	-	TGCGCCAGCAGTGACGCGGGACCGAACAATGAGCAGTTCTTC	CASSDAGPNNEQFF
TRBV18	TRBD1	TRBJ2-5	-	TGTGCCAGCTCACTCCGGACAGGGGGGGAGACCCAGTACTTC	CASSLRTGGETQYF
TRBV10-3	-	TRBJ2-5	-	TGTGCCATCAGTGAAATTGGACAAGGCCAAGAGACCCAGTACTTC	CAISEIGQGQETQYF
TRBV4-1	-	TRBJ2-7	-	TGCGCCAGCAGCCAAGATCTTGCGGAAAGGAACTACGAGCAGTACTTC	CASSQDLAERNYEQYF
TRBV6-1	-	TRBJ2-7	-	TGTGCCAGCAGTGAAGTCGACTCTACTTTCTACGAGCAGTACTTC	CASSEVDSTFYEQYF
TRBV11-3	-	TRBJ2-5	-	TGTGCCAGCAGCTTAGCAGGGTGGCAAGAGACCCAGTACTTC	CASSLAGWQETQYF
TRBV5-1	TRBD2	TRBJ2-5	-	TGCGCCAGTCAGCGGGAGGGCCAAGAGACCCAGTACTTC	CASQREGQETQYF
TRBV6-6	-	TRBJ1-3	-	TGTGCCCCCTTGGTCCGGGTGTGTGGTTTCTTT	CAPLVRVCGFF
TRBV28	-	TRBJ1-2	-	TGTGCCAGCAGTGGTATCTATGGCTACACCTTC	CASSGIYGYTF
TRBV5-1	TRBD2	TRBJ2-7	-	TGCGCCAGCAGCTCCTCCGGCTTAGCGGGGCCATCGGAGCAGTACTTC	CASSSSGLAGPSEQYF
TRBV7-9	TRBD1	TRBJ2-6	-	TGTGCCAGCAGCTTGGGACAGGGTATTTCTGGGGCCAACGTCCTGACTTTC	CASSLGQGISGANVLTF
TRBV29-1	TRBD2	TRBJ2-7	-	TGCAGCGTTGAAGGGGGGACTAGCGGTCAACACGAGCAGTACTTC	CSVEGGTSGQHEQYF
TRBV28	-	TRBJ1-3	once	TGTGCCAGCAGTTTCAGTGGCAGCTCTGGAAACACCATATATTTT	CASSFSGSSGNTIYF